What follows are 18 T cell receptor beta chains derived from one specimen sequenced in a study of T cell changes during pregnancy in multiple sclerosis. Clones were read by immunoSEQ multiplex PCR, and TCRdb kept only the in-frame ones, dropping some. The table shows more than 75,000 clones, with 94% occurring only once. The sequenced sample was peripheral blood, obtained in the third trimester of pregnancy. Every receptor here comes from a female donor with multiple sclerosis, enrolled in a pregnancy study.

The CDR3 region has the DNA TGTGCCAGCAGCTTAGGATCGGGCAGGGTCACAGGCTACACCTTC. It encodes CASSLGSGRVTGYTF. The V gene is TRBV7-2, the J gene TRBJ1-2; TRBD1 is a possible D gene (5 bases). V was cut by 1 base and J by 8 bases, with 17 bases left in between. Germline assignment: CDR1 SGHTA and CDR2 FQGNSA. The CDR3 covers 15 residues.

This clone has just one count. The sample carries other DNA sequences with the same CDR3. This chain connects TRBV5-1 to TRBJ1-4; 8 bases match TRBD1. Losses at the gene ends were 2 bases for V and 5 bases for J; bases not matched to a gene: 2. Germline V gives CDR1 SGHRS, CDR2 YFSETQ. The CDR3 spans 14 residues. The CDR3 DNA is TGCGCCAGCAGCTTAGGACAGGGCAATGAAAAACTGTTTTTT. The encoded protein is CASSLGQGNEKLFF. Together with reference TRBV5-1 and TRBJ1-4, the CDR3 gives the full variable domain: KAGVTQTPRYLIKTRGQQVTLSCSPISGHRSVSWYQQTPGQGLQFLFEYFSETQRNKGNFPGRFSGRQFSNSRSEMNVSTLELGDSALYLCASSLGQGNEKLFFGSGTQLSVL.

This clone is a singleton in its sample. The rearrangement uses TRBV25-1 and TRBJ2-3, with D possibly TRBD2 on 5 matching bases. V was shortened by 3 bases and J by 3 bases, with 10 bases between the two germline ends. The CDR3 covers 14 residues. Germline loops: CDR1 MGHDK, CDR2 SYGVNS. CDR3 DNA: TGTGCCAGCAGTGATCCTAGCAAGACAGATACGCAGTATTTT. This encodes CASSDPSKTDTQYF.

This clone was observed once. The CDR3 nucleotides are TGTGCCAGCAGGCTCGGGACAGGGAACTATGGCTACACCTTC. Translation: CASRLGTGNYGYTF. This chain connects TRBV5-4 to TRBJ1-2; 9 bases agree with TRBD1. Germline CDR1 SGHNT, CDR2 YYREEE (reference sequence). The CDR3 covers 14 residues. The V and J ends lost 5 bases and 2 bases, in that order; junction bases with no gene match: 4.

The chain is built from TRBV11-3 and TRBJ2-5, with TRBD2 matching over 8 bases. Germline assignment: CDR1 SGHNT and CDR2 YENEEA. The CDR3 consists of 15 residues. V gave up 2 bases and J gave up 5 bases; unmatched junction bases: 7. Written as DNA, the CDR3 is TGTGCCAGCAGCTTAAACGGGGGGGCGCGGGAGACCCAGTACTTC. Residues: CASSLNGGARETQYF.

The rearrangement joins TRBV7-8 to TRBJ1-4, with D maybe TRBD1 (5 bases). The germline gives CDR1 SGHVS, CDR2 FQNEAQ. V lost 4 bases and J 6 bases, leaving 18 bases between the germline ends. The CDR3 consists of 16 residues. The CDR3: CASSSPWRLGHEKLFF. Written as DNA, the CDR3 is TGTGCCAGCAGCTCCCCATGGAGATTGGGGCATGAAAAACTGTTTTTT.

This sequence joins TRBV5-4 and TRBJ2-3; TRBD2 might be the D (6 bases). Looked up from germline, CDR1 is SGHNT and CDR2 is YYREEE (reference sequence). V lost 4 bases to trimming and J lost 5 bases, with 20 bases between them. The CDR3 extends over 16 amino acids. The CDR3 sequence is CASSPPRASEKDTQYF. CDR3 coding DNA: TGTGCCAGCAGCCCGCCTAGGGCTAGCGAGAAAGATACGCAGTATTTT.

The chain carries TRBV6-1 and TRBJ1-4; a possible D gene is TRBD1 (6 bases). The CDR3 is 14 residues long. The germline V gene encodes CDR1 MNHNS and CDR2 SASEGT. The germline V and J ends were trimmed by 10 bases and 4 bases, with 16 bases remaining between them. CDR3 sequence (DNA): TGTGCCACCGCTGCGGACAGAAGTAATGAAAAACTGTTTTTT. It translates to CATAADRSNEKLFF.

Written as DNA, the CDR3 is TGTGCCAGCGGGGGTGGGGGGGAAAAACTCTATGGCTACACCTTC. This translates into CASGGGGEKLYGYTF. The V gene is TRBV11-2, the J gene TRBJ1-2, with D perhaps matching TRBD1 (5 bases). The germline V gene has CDR1 SGHAT and CDR2 FQNNGV. V dropped 8 bases and J dropped 4 bases, with 20 bases sitting between them. This CDR3 comprises 15 residues.

The chain links TRBV9 to TRBJ2-1; 13 bases agree with TRBD2. Losses at the gene ends were 0 bases for V and 5 bases for J; bases not matched to a gene: 8. Germline V gene lookup returns CDR1 SGDLS and CDR2 YYNGEE. This CDR3 is 18 amino acids long. In DNA, the CDR3 is TGTGCCAGCAGCGTAGCTGGGGGGGGACTAGCGGGGCACAATGAGCAGTTCTTC. This encodes CASSVAGGGLAGHNEQFF.

The V gene is TRBV19, the J gene TRBJ1-2; 9 nucleotides line up with TRBD1. Germline loops: CDR1 LNHDA, CDR2 SQIVND (reference sequence). V lost 2 bases, J lost 4 bases, and 8 bases stayed unmatched. The CDR3 loop spans 16 amino acids. The CDR3 here is CASSIRGTGPSYGYTF. The CDR3 bases are TGTGCCAGTAGTATAAGAGGGACAGGGCCGAGCTATGGCTACACCTTC.

CDR3 residues: CASSLDLAVAKNIQYF. DNA of the CDR3: TGCGCCAGCAGCTTGGATCTAGCGGTCGCCAAAAACATTCAGTACTTC. The chain couples TRBV5-1 to TRBJ2-4; 7 nucleotides agree with TRBD2. J was trimmed by 1 base and V by 0 bases; bases with no gene match: 4. The CDR3 is 16 residues long. Per germline, CDR1 SGHRS and CDR2 YFSETQ.

This chain uses TRBV27 with TRBJ2-7; 9 positions agree with TRBD1. V lost 5 bases and J lost 2; bases outside the gene matches: 7. CDR1 is MNHEY, CDR2 SMNVEV, per germline (reference sequence). The CDR3 contains 15 residues. This chain's CDR3 is CASSRPGQGTYEQYF. The CDR3 nucleotides read TGTGCCAGCAGTCGACCGGGACAGGGAACCTACGAGCAGTACTTC.

J is TRBJ2-2 and V is TRBV9, with D maybe TRBD2 (6 bases). This CDR3 has 15 residues. The V gene lost 0 bases and the J gene lost 4 bases, with 10 bases spanning the gap. Germline V lookup: CDR1 SGDLS, CDR2 YYNGEE. This CDR3 reads CASSVGGLPTGELFF. The CDR3 nucleotides read TGTGCCAGCAGCGTAGGTGGACTACCCACCGGGGAGCTGTTTTTT.

The genes are TRBV6-1 and TRBJ2-7; D may be TRBD1 (5 bases). Germline loops: CDR1 MNHNS, CDR2 SASEGT. The CDR3 is made up of 17 amino acids. Trimming pared 4 bases from V and 1 base from J, leaving 20 bases between. CDR3 bases: TGTGCCAGCAGTGCAGCCTGGCCGGCAGGGCCTTCCTACGAGCAGTACTTC. It codes for CASSAAWPAGPSYEQYF.

V usage is TRBV7-6 and J usage is TRBJ2-7; perhaps TRBD1 as D (6 bases). Trimming took 5 bases from V and 3 from J, leaving 11 bases between them. Germline assignment: CDR1 SGHVS and CDR2 FNYEAQ. CDR3 size: 13 residues. CDR3 amino acids: CASSRTAGYEQYF. The CDR3 region has the DNA TGTGCCAGCAGCCGGACAGCCGGCTACGAGCAGTACTTC.

This clone was seen once. This rearrangement joins TRBV23-1 to TRBJ1-3, with a possible D match to TRBD1 (5 bases). TRBV23-1 counts as an open reading frame of uncertain function. The CDR3 is 16 amino acids. Trimming pared 2 bases from V and 4 bases from J, leaving 15 bases between. The CDR3 nucleotides are TGCGCCAGCAGTCAAGACAGCCTCAGATCGGGAAACACCATATATTTT. It specifies CASSQDSLRSGNTIYF.

The V and J genes are TRBV5-6 and TRBJ2-3; tentative D call: TRBD2 (5 bases). V lost 0 bases and J lost 3, with 14 bases in between. Germline CDR1 is SGHDT and CDR2 is YYEEEE. This CDR3 is 16 amino acids long. CDR3 protein: CASSLGAGLMTDTQYF. The DNA of the CDR3 is TGTGCCAGCAGCTTGGGTGCGGGCCTAATGACAGATACGCAGTATTTT.